Listed below are T cell receptor beta chains from one sample, sequenced in a study of T-cell reconstitution after alpha-beta-depleted transplantation in children. TCRdb fed the PCR reads into MiXCR, producing one record per CDR3 protein. Found here are 440,000 or so distinct CDR3 sequences, approximately 42% of them singletons; the top ten hold around 29%. The source material was PBMCs, sampled before TCRalphabeta/CD19-depleted stem cell transplant. The receptors originated from a girl aged 2 to 10 with aplastic anemia, due to receive a stem cell transplant. The CDR3 runs from the conserved cysteine through the conserved F or W. A D gene is named only where the DNA matches it firmly. Rows may omit the clone size; those that give it use once, few, many or a size class.

V	D	J	size	CDR3	DNA
TRBV20-1	TRBD2	TRBJ2-1	many	CSARTSGRVYNEQFF	TGCAGTGCTAGGACTAGCGGGAGGGTCTACAATGAGCAGTTCTTC
TRBV19	NA	TRBJ2-7	NA	CASSIAYGPSYEQYF	TGTGCCAGTAGTATAGCCTACGGTCCTTCCTACGAGCAGTACTTC
TRBV10-3	NA	TRBJ2-2	NA	CAISARRTENTGELFF	TGTGCCATCAGCGCCCGAAGGACGGAGAACACCGGGGAGCTGTTTTTT
TRBV11-2	TRBD2	TRBJ2-7	many	CASSLTRTRSREQYF	TGTGCCAGCAGCTTAACAAGGACTAGGTCTAGGGAGCAGTACTTC
TRBV5-1	TRBD1	TRBJ2-7	NA	CASSATGTESFYEQYF	TGCGCCAGCAGCGCAACCGGGACAGAGTCTTTCTACGAGCAGTACTTC
TRBV20-1	TRBD2	TRBJ2-1	many	CSASPAGGPLTYNEQFF	TGCAGTGCGAGCCCAGCGGGAGGGCCCCTAACCTACAATGAGCAGTTCTTC
TRBV9	NA	TRBJ2-1	NA	CASSAGSEQFF	TGTGCCAGCAGCGCCGGAAGCGAGCAGTTCTTC
TRBV7-2	NA	TRBJ2-5	NA	CASSRHGGSQETQYF	TGTGCCAGCAGCCGTCACGGGGGCAGCCAAGAGACCCAGTACTTC
TRBV5-1	NA	TRBJ2-4	many	CASSSEGATGRNIQYF	TGCGCCAGCAGCTCCGAAGGGGCCACAGGAAGAAACATTCAGTACTTC
TRBV6-5	NA	TRBJ2-1	NA	CASSYGRVLSEQFF	TGTGCCAGCAGTTACGGGCGGGTTCTGAGTGAGCAGTTCTTC
TRBV11-1	TRBD2	TRBJ2-1	few	CASSPRGANEQFF	TGTGCCAGCAGCCCGCGGGGGGCAAATGAGCAGTTCTTC
TRBV29-1	NA	TRBJ2-5	few	CSVEETSGTQYF	TGCAGCGTTGAAGAGACAAGCGGGACCCAGTACTTC
TRBV11-2	TRBD2	TRBJ2-1	NA	CSSFSGRANHEQFF	TGCAGCAGTTTTAGCGGGAGGGCCAACCATGAGCAGTTCTTC
TRBV20-1	NA	TRBJ1-1	many	CSARRDGRGIGTEAFF	TGCAGTGCTAGAAGGGACGGTAGGGGGATAGGGACTGAAGCTTTCTTT
TRBV20-1	NA	TRBJ1-5	NA	CSASSAGSGNQPQHF	TGCAGTGCTAGCTCAGCCGGGTCTGGCAATCAGCCCCAGCATTTT
TRBV6-5	TRBD2	TRBJ2-1	many	CASSLAGVSYNEQFF	TGTGCCAGCAGTTTAGCGGGAGTATCCTACAATGAGCAGTTCTTC
TRBV20-1	NA	TRBJ1-5	few	CSAREETDSLLYSNQPQHF	TGCAGTGCTAGAGAGGAAACGGACAGCCTCCTCTATAGCAATCAGCCCCAGCATTTT
TRBV5-1	NA	TRBJ1-5	NA	CASSLRGNSNQPQHF	TGCGCCAGCAGCTTAAGGGGGAATAGCAATCAGCCCCAGCATTTT
TRBV12-3/TRBV12-4	NA	TRBJ2-1	once	CAGSSYNEQFF	TGTGCCGGCAGTTCATACAATGAGCAGTTCTTC
TRBV19	NA	TRBJ2-1	many	CASSNPAQRDEQFF	TGTGCCAGTAGTAATCCAGCTCAAAGGGATGAGCAGTTCTTC
TRBV7-2	NA	TRBJ2-7	NA	CASSPSSRGSYEQYF	TGTGCCAGCAGCCCCAGTTCCAGGGGATCCTACGAGCAGTACTTC
TRBV7-2	NA	TRBJ1-2	few	CASSPQASTRSKDGYTF	TGTGCCAGCAGCCCCCAGGCTAGTACCAGGTCTAAGGATGGCTACACCTTC
TRBV20-1	NA	TRBJ1-1	NA	CSARRVVEWRGAFF	TGCAGTGCTAGACGGGTAGTGGAGTGGAGAGGAGCTTTCTTT
TRBV20-1	NA	TRBJ2-2	NA	CSASPWGNTGELFF	TGCAGTGCTTCCCCCTGGGGGAACACCGGGGAGCTGTTTTTT
TRBV29-1	TRBD2	TRBJ2-3	NA	CSVEGRSGSEGTDTQYF	TGCAGCGTTGAAGGTAGGAGCGGGAGTGAGGGCACAGATACGCAGTATTTT
TRBV4-1	TRBD2	TRBJ2-7	NA	CASSQEAGLAVYEQYF	TGCGCCAGCAGCCAAGAGGCAGGACTAGCGGTCTACGAGCAGTACTTC
TRBV7-9	NA	TRBJ1-1	NA	CASSLTGSEAWNTEAFF	TGTGCCAGCAGCTTAACAGGGTCGGAGGCCTGGAACACTGAAGCTTTCTTT
TRBV9	NA	TRBJ1-6	NA	CASREDGYNSPLHF	TGTGCCAGCAGAGAAGACGGGTATAATTCACCCCTCCACTTT
TRBV5-1	TRBD2	TRBJ2-1	NA	CASSFLAGDWGAYNEQFF	TGCGCCAGCAGCTTCTTAGCGGGAGACTGGGGGGCCTACAATGAGCAGTTCTTC
TRBV20-1	NA	TRBJ2-7	many	CSASLGSFTSYEQYF	TGCAGTGCTAGCCTAGGGTCCTTCACCTCTTACGAGCAGTACTTC
TRBV7-2	NA	TRBJ2-7	NA	CASSPRLVNEQYF	TGTGCCAGCAGCCCCCGGCTAGTTAACGAGCAGTACTTC
TRBV5-4	NA	TRBJ1-1	few	CASSLVKGYTEAFF	TGTGCCAGCAGCTTGGTCAAGGGGTACACTGAAGCTTTCTTT
TRBV11-2	TRBD2	TRBJ2-2	NA	CASSLRSRSSGRAATGELFF	TGTGCCAGCAGTTTAAGATCGAGGTCTAGCGGGAGGGCCGCCACCGGGGAGCTGTTTTTT
TRBV20-1	NA	TRBJ1-5	NA	CSANGPNQPQHF	TGCAGTGCGAACGGCCCCAATCAGCCCCAGCATTTT
TRBV18	NA	TRBJ2-1	many	CASSSNQDSYNEQFF	TGTGCCAGCTCTTCAAACCAGGACAGCTACAATGAGCAGTTCTTC
TRBV29-1	NA	TRBJ2-1	many	CSVEDIGRSRSGDEQFF	TGCAGCGTTGAAGATATTGGCCGTAGTCGGAGCGGCGATGAGCAGTTCTTC
TRBV5-1	TRBD2	TRBJ2-3	NA	CASSSGLVVGTDTQYF	TGCGCCAGCAGCTCGGGACTAGTGGTCGGCACAGATACGCAGTATTTT
TRBV3-1	NA	TRBJ1-2	NA	CASTFGRSSYGYTF	TGTGCCAGCACATTTGGACGGAGTTCCTATGGCTACACCTTC
TRBV6-1	NA	TRBJ2-3	few	CASRAGVADTQYF	TGTGCCAGCAGGGCTGGAGTAGCAGATACGCAGTATTTT
TRBV30	TRBD2	TRBJ2-1	few	CAWSALTSGKGVF	TGTGCCTGGAGTGCCCTGACTAGCGGGAAGGGGGTCTTC
TRBV27	NA	TRBJ1-2	NA	CASSFIPHGQGRGYTF	TGTGCCAGCAGTTTTATCCCCCACGGGCAGGGGAGAGGCTACACCTTC
TRBV5-1	NA	TRBJ2-2	NA	CASSLELESTGELFF	TGCGCCAGCAGCTTGGAGCTGGAGAGCACCGGGGAGCTGTTTTTT
TRBV27	NA	TRBJ2-4	NA	CASSLLGLPNIQYF	TGTGCCAGCAGTCTCCTCGGACTCCCCAACATTCAGTACTTC
TRBV20-1	TRBD2	TRBJ2-7	NA	CSASSGSHSYEQYF	TGCAGTGCTAGTAGCGGGAGCCACTCCTACGAGCAGTACTTC
TRBV4-1	NA	TRBJ2-5	NA	CASSQDLGGLRAGGRGTQYF	TGCGCCAGCAGCCAAGATTTGGGGGGGCTTCGAGCAGGGGGGCGGGGGACCCAGTACTTC
TRBV7-2	NA	TRBJ2-3	once	CASSLNADTQYF	TGTGCCAGCAGCTTAAACGCAGATACGCAGTATTTT
TRBV25-1	NA	TRBJ2-1	few	CASKWGGEGNEQFF	TGTGCCAGCAAATGGGGTGGTGAGGGAAATGAGCAGTTCTTC
TRBV20-1	TRBD2	TRBJ2-1	NA	CSARDLGLAGAYNEQFF	TGCAGTGCTAGAGATCTCGGACTAGCGGGGGCCTACAATGAGCAGTTCTTC
TRBV12-3/TRBV12-4	NA	TRBJ2-1	NA	CASSSGRYAYNEQFF	TGTGCCAGCAGTTCCGGAAGATACGCCTACAATGAGCAGTTCTTC
TRBV21-1	NA	TRBJ1-5	many	CASSPGSNAGGNNQPQHF	TGTGCCAGCAGCCCCGGAAGCAACGCCGGCGGGAACAATCAGCCCCAGCATTTT
TRBV20-1	NA	TRBJ2-7	NA	CSARRVEGSYEQYF	TGCAGTGCTAGAAGGGTGGAGGGTTCCTACGAGCAGTACTTC
TRBV7-6	NA	TRBJ2-5	NA	CASSSKMETQYF	TGTGCCAGCAGCTCAAAAATGGAGACCCAGTACTTC